Given below is one T cell receptor (beta chain) in context. Its antigen specificity is not known. The input lacks base qualities; no much larger clone sits a single base away. Trimming leaves V shorter by 4 bases and J shorter by 6 bases, with the junction holding 10 bases beyond the gene matches. Via the germline V gene (reference sequence), CDR1 is GTSNPN and CDR2 SVGIG. Counted from cysteine to phenylalanine, this CDR3 has 14 amino acids. Solely the CDR3 DNA is kept, with 42 bases framed from the first base. Per the publication, the time point label means: neoterminal ileum biopsy at postoperative endoscopy, about 6 months after surgery. To be eligible, patients had to be adults with ileal or ileocolonic Crohn's disease and an indication for ileocolonic resection. Whole ileal mucosal biopsies were stored frozen at -80°C before DNA extraction. Genomic DNA was extracted from frozen whole biopsies with a TRizol-based method and quantified on a NanoDrop 2000 spectrophotometer.

For commercial TCRB immunosequencing, roughly 0.5 micrograms of biopsy DNA were submitted for each sample. Adaptive Biotechnology amplified CDR3 regions from genomic DNA with a two-step multiplex PCR that controlled for amplification bias. Primers covering every V and J gene segment were used in the first PCR, while barcodes and Illumina adapters were added in the second PCR. CDR3 libraries were sequenced using an Illumina instrument. The paper's data handling went like this. Vendor-provided pipelines were combined with custom analysis of raw data in R/Bioconductor under R version 3.3.0. Clonality, which ranges from 0 to 1, was calculated as the inverse of the normalised Shannon entropy across all productive clones. High-frequency clones were defined as the share of the repertoire taken up by the top 100 clones, keeping only clones that passed a 95% confidence test. Repertoire diversity was measured with the Simpson index, and overlap between samples was measured with the Morisita-Horn index. TCRdb retrieved this table from immuneACCESS and kept in-frame rearrangements only. Not all clones are present; in checked studies, unresolved V genes account for under half, and no reason is known for the remainder. V, J and clone size derive from that table, while D and trimming were established from the DNA sequence. The sample yields 11,000 or so clones; 75% to 85% were counted once. The top ten clonotypes cover under 15% of the sample.

The sample is drawn from a study of T cell repertoires in ileal Crohn's disease (dated by TCRdb to the late 2010s). A note on the overall study: Median disease duration was roughly 8.2 years, and under 40% of patients were identified as active smokers at the time of surgery. Endoscopic postoperative recurrence was defined by a Rutgeerts score above i0. A total of some 150 mucosal samples from around 60 patients were sequenced, collected from several sites on the surgical specimen and at postoperative endoscopy. Running in parallel with the study was a multicentre cohort set up to find predictors of early endoscopic recurrence following ileocolonic resection. Roughly half of the patients were given postoperative therapy, with under 13 receiving thiopurines and roughly 20 receiving anti-TNF agents. M6 samples consisted of neoterminal ileum biopsies collected during postoperative colonoscopy. A prospective multicentre cohort supplied the roughly 57 Crohn's disease patients whose TCR repertoires were analysed. Every patient underwent surgery because of a complication, which was stricturing disease in roughly 60% of cases and penetrating disease in approximately 40%. Overall results and qualifications from the work: Mucosal CD4 and CD8 T cells were sorted and sequenced only in a subgroup of patients, whose size was not stated. Sorted CD8 T cells carried more high-frequency clones than CD4 T cells, suggesting mucosal expansions were mainly CD8. The timing of postoperative endoscopy varied within the first year after surgery, and the median delay was about seven months. A significantly higher proportion of clonal expansions was observed in active smokers at surgery than in non-smokers (approximately 26% vs 20%, p=0.02). Endoscopic recurrence was linked to a higher percentage of high-frequency clones at surgery, and recurrence occurred in every patient whose clonality exceeded 26.8% (18/57).

This receptor was obtained from an adult with Crohn's disease. The V and J genes are TRBV30 and TRBJ1-1, and TRBD1 aligns with 8 junction nucleotides. The sequenced sample consisted of ileal tissue. The nucleotide sequence reads as follows: TGTGCCTGGACTCCCGCACACAGGGGGGCTGAAGCTTTCTTT. Its protein product is CAWTPAHRGAEAFF.